This T cell receptor (beta chain) comes out of a study of blood T cell repertoires in COVID-19. Study background: The cDNA or gDNA used as material had been derived from T cells, B-cell-depleted T cells, or PBMCs.

Per the germline V gene, CDR1 is SGHTA and CDR2 is FQGNSA. Trimming removed 2 bases at V and 4 bases at J, with 10 bases between. CDR3 length: 14 residues. Original processing methods: Reference gene primers were amplified, and this amplification served to estimate nucleated cell counts. Here immunoSEQ multiplex PCR was the method, and the copy in TCRdb shows in-frame clones only, minus some. V and J calls plus clone size are reproduced from that table; the DNA served to infer D and trimming. The sample yields 300,000 to 450,000 clones, over 75% seen once. This clone was seen more than once but under ten times.

The V gene is TRBV7-2, the J gene TRBJ2-3; D not certain. The source material was peripheral blood. This clonotype was obtained from a woman aged 25 to 39 with COVID-19, enrolled during active disease. As DNA, the CDR3 is TGTGCCAGCAGCTTACACCCGGTCCCAGATACGCAGTATTTT. Protein product: CASSLHPVPDTQYF.